This T cell receptor beta chain was sequenced in a study of cytomegalovirus exposure and HLA in healthy donors. This CDR3 contains 14 residues. Trimming took 6 bases from V and 4 from J; bases not matched to a gene: 5. CDR1 is MNHEY, CDR2 SVGAGI, per germline. Both 60 Vbeta primers and 13 Jbeta primers went into the PCR. The assay was immunoSEQ multiplex PCR, and TCRdb's table has in-frame clones only and misses some. The table includes some 180,000 clones, roughly two thirds detected once. The source material was PBMCs. The receptor was derived from a woman between 18 and 30 years old in good health and CMV-seropositive. The gene calls are TRBV6-5 and TRBJ1-2, with TRBD1 identical over 10 bases. The CDR3 nucleotides are TGTGCCAGCAGGCCGGGACAGGGGTCCTATGGCTACACCTTC. Residues: CASRPGQGSYGYTF.